Presented here are 26 T cell receptor beta chains from one specimen sequenced in a study of blood T cells in healthy people across ages. A second PCR of 7 to 11 cycles used a sample-barcoded 5' primer and a J-beta primer mix. TCRdb re-derived calls from the 5' RACE reads in MiXCR, one entry per CDR3 protein. Counted here are 1.5 million to 2 million distinct CDR3 sequences, 34% occurring once; the ten biggest clones make up about 10%. Sequenced sample: blood. These receptors originate from a woman in her 30s in good health.

This sequence joins TRBV6-5 and TRBJ2-2; TRBD1 agrees at 9 bases. Trimming took 7 bases from V and 4 from J; bases not matched to a gene: 10. The CDR3 has 16 amino acids. The V gene's germline CDR1 is MNHEY and CDR2 SVGAGI. In nucleotides, the CDR3 is TGTGCCAGCACCGAGAACAGGGGGCCGAGCACCGGGGAGCTGTTTTTT. Its protein product is CASTENRGPSTGELFF.

In its sample, this clonotype was seen a few times. The chain links TRBV29-1 to TRBJ2-7; 9 bases fit TRBD2. CDR1 is SQVTM, CDR2 ANQGSEA, per germline. The CDR3 is 13 residues long. V was pared by 1 base and J by 3 bases, with 1 base of the junction left unmatched. CDR3 nucleotides: TGCAGCGTTGAAGGGACTAGCGACTACGAGCAGTACTTC. This encodes CSVEGTSDYEQYF.

The chain recombines TRBV7-8 with TRBJ2-7, with a weak D call TRBD2 (6 bases). Germline-derived CDR1 and CDR2 are SGHVS and FQNEAQ. The length of the CDR3 is 15 residues. V lost 0 bases and J lost 2, with 11 bases in between. The CDR3 loop is CASSLALAWTYEQYF. DNA of the CDR3: TGTGCCAGCAGCTTAGCGCTAGCGTGGACCTACGAGCAGTACTTC.

In its sample, this clonotype was seen a few times. The gene calls are TRBV15 and TRBJ2-1; 8 positions agree with TRBD2. The CDR3 runs 14 residues. CDR1 and CDR2 from the germline V gene are LNHNV and YYDKDF (reference sequence). J was trimmed by 8 bases and V by 0 bases; bases with no gene match: 3. CDR3 in DNA: TGTGCCACCAGCAGAGATCGGCGGGGGGATGAGCAGTTCTTC. Translation gives CATSRDRRGDEQFF.

This clonotype has ten or more counts. The chain joins TRBV6-2 or TRBV6-3 to TRBJ2-1, with TRBD2 as a possible D gene (6 bases). Per germline, CDR1 MNHEY and CDR2 SVGEGT. The CDR3 has 14 amino acids. Deletions cut 2 bases from V and 12 bases from J, with 17 bases between. In nucleotides, the CDR3 is TGTGCCAGCAGTTACCATATTGCGGACTATAGGCAGTTCTTC. Translating it yields CASSYHIADYRQFF.

The chain joins TRBV7-9 to TRBJ1-2, with D hard to call. With 3 bases removed from V and 3 bases from J, the gap between germline ends came to 8 bases. This CDR3 has 13 amino acids. Per germline, CDR1 SEHNR and CDR2 FQNEAQ (reference sequence). The DNA of the CDR3 is TGTGCCAGCAGCTTCTGGGGAGACTATGGCTACACCTTC. Amino acids: CASSFWGDYGYTF.

The rearrangement links TRBV7-3 to TRBJ2-3; D is tentatively TRBD1 or TRBD2 (6 bases each). The V and J ends lost 3 bases and 2 bases respectively, with 18 bases between them. The CDR3 runs to 17 residues. Germline V lookup: CDR1 SGHTA, CDR2 FQGTGA. The CDR3 DNA reads as TGTGCCAGCAGCTTGGGCCGGGGGCCATTACTCACAGATACGCAGTATTTT. Its protein is CASSLGRGPLLTDTQYF.

This clonotype has only a few counts. J is TRBJ1-1 and V is TRBV5-1, with TRBD1 as a possible D gene (5 bases). CDR1 is SGHRS, CDR2 YFSETQ, per germline. V was shortened by 6 bases and J by 1 base, with 13 bases between the two germline ends. The CDR3 covers 14 residues. The CDR3 nucleotides read TGCGCCAGCATCCAGGGCGTGGGGAACACTGAAGCTTTCTTT. It yields the protein CASIQGVGNTEAFF. The whole variable domain, remainder taken from reference TRBV5-1 and TRBJ1-1, is KAGVTQTPRYLIKTRGQQVTLSCSPISGHRSVSWYQQTPGQGLQFLFEYFSETQRNKGNFPGRFSGRQFSNSRSEMNVSTLELGDSALYLCASIQGVGNTEAFFGQGTRLTVV.

This clonotype was seen only a few times. The rearrangement links TRBV5-4 to TRBJ1-2, with 12 bases matching TRBD1. The germline V gene has CDR1 SGHNT and CDR2 YYREEE (reference sequence). The CDR3 has 14 amino acids. V lost 4 bases and J lost 5; bases outside the gene matches: 3. The CDR3, as DNA: TGTGCCAGCAGCAAGGGACAGGGGGCGTATGGCTACACCTTC. Translating gives CASSKGQGAYGYTF.

This chain links TRBV20-1 with TRBJ2-3, with TRBD2 identical over 10 bases. The trim removed 2 bases at V and 3 bases at J, leaving 5 bases unmatched. This CDR3 is 15 amino acids long. Germline V gene data show CDR1 as DFQATT and CDR2 as SNEGSKA (reference sequence). CDR3 sequence: CSARKSSGRTDTQYF. DNA for the CDR3: TGCAGTGCTAGAAAATCTAGCGGGAGAACAGATACGCAGTATTTT.

V gene TRBV29-1 combines with J gene TRBJ1-2; D unresolved. This CDR3 comprises 14 residues. The germline CDR1 and CDR2 sequences are SQVTM and ANQGSEA. Trimming shortened V by 0 bases and J by 4 bases, and 12 bases separated the two germline ends. CDR3 residues: CSVEDKTGSYGYTF. CDR3 bases: TGCAGCGTTGAAGATAAAACCGGGAGCTATGGCTACACCTTC.

The chain employs TRBV6-1 and TRBJ1-5; D is uncertain. V dropped 1 base and J dropped 7 bases, with 17 bases sitting between them. Germline CDR1 and CDR2: MNHNS and SASEGT. This CDR3 spans 16 amino acids. CDR3 DNA sequence: TGTGCCAGCAGTGAAGTTTCGAACCTGAGCCGACAGCCCCAGCATTTT. It specifies CASSEVSNLSRQPQHF.

This clonotype occurred a few times. The genes are TRBV7-6 and TRBJ1-2, with D perhaps TRBD1 (6 bases). V was trimmed by 5 bases and J by 7 bases, leaving 17 bases between them. The germline gives CDR1 SGHVS, CDR2 FNYEAQ. There are 14 residues in the CDR3. CDR3 nucleotides: TGTGCCAGCAGCGCGGTTGGAGGGGGGATTGGCTACACCTTC. It specifies CASSAVGGGIGYTF.

This clonotype was picked up a small number of times. The rearrangement uses TRBV7-3 and TRBJ2-1; D is perhaps TRBD2 (5 bases). Trimming cost V 5 bases and J 0 bases, with 17 bases left between them. Germline V gene lookup returns CDR1 SGHTA and CDR2 FQGTGA. The CDR3 is 17 amino acids. The CDR3 sequence is CASSPQRGSHSYNEQFF. The DNA of the CDR3 is TGTGCCAGCAGCCCTCAACGAGGGTCACACTCCTACAATGAGCAGTTCTTC. The full variable domain, completed using reference TRBV7-3 and TRBJ2-1, is GAGVSQTPSNKVTEKGKYVELRCDPISGHTALYWYRQSLGQGPEFLIYFQGTGAADDSGLPNDRFFAVRPEGSVSTLKIQRTERGDSAVYLCASSPQRGSHSYNEQFFGPGTRLTVL.

V and J are TRBV29-1 and TRBJ1-6, with 7 bases aligning to TRBD1. In germline, CDR1 is SQVTM, CDR2 ANQGSEA. This CDR3 is 15 amino acids long. Trimming cost V 6 bases and J 9 bases; bases outside gene matches: 14. CDR3 in DNA: TGCAGCGTGCAACAGGGGACTTTGGCAAGTTCACCCCTCCACTTT. Amino acid sequence: CSVQQGTLASSPLHF. The variable domain in full, with the rest retrieved from reference TRBV29-1 and TRBJ1-6, is SAVISQKPSRDICQRGTSLTIQCQVDSQVTMMFWYRQQPGQSLTLIATANQGSEATYESGFVIDKFPISRPNLTFSTLTVSNMSPEDSSIYLCSVQQGTLASSPLHFGNGTRLTVT.

This clonotype appeared a few times. The chain employs TRBV6-1 and TRBJ2-5; perhaps TRBD2 as D (6 bases). This CDR3 spans 14 amino acids. V lost 7 bases and J lost 2, with 14 bases in between. Per the germline V gene, CDR1 is MNHNS and CDR2 is SASEGT. The CDR3 is CASTARGSQETQYF. Written as DNA, the CDR3 is TGTGCCAGCACGGCTCGGGGGTCGCAAGAGACCCAGTACTTC.

About this clonotype itself: A read error may be the cause here, since a much bigger clone is one base away. The chain is built from TRBV6-5 and TRBJ2-1, with no clear D. The germline CDR1 and CDR2 sequences are MNHEY and SVGAGI. This CDR3 has 15 residues. The CDR3 region has the DNA TGTGCCAGCAGTTACGGCCCAGCAACCTACAATGAGCCGTTCTTC. Its translation: CASSYGPATYNEPFF.

Worth noting for this clonotype: This may be a read error, as it is one base from a much larger clone. The genes are TRBV7-2 and TRBJ1-5; 7 nucleotides line up with TRBD1. The J segment lost 4 bases and the V segment lost 5 bases, leaving 8 bases of the junction unmatched. Per the germline V gene, CDR1 is SGHTA and CDR2 is FQGNSA. This CDR3 contains 15 residues. CDR3 DNA sequence: TGTGCCAGCAGCCCCGGGGACAGTTTGAATCAGCCCCAGCATTTT. This sequence encodes CASSPGDSLNQPQHF.

This clonotype showed up just a few times. The chain employs TRBV7-9 and TRBJ2-7; D is possibly TRBD1 (6 bases). This CDR3 contains 14 residues. Germline CDR1 is SEHNR and CDR2 is FQNEAQ (reference sequence). The V and J ends lost 5 bases and 0 bases respectively, with 11 bases between them. The CDR3 here is CASSTGQLSYEQYF. The DNA of the CDR3 is TGTGCCAGCAGCACCGGACAGCTCTCCTACGAGCAGTACTTC.

Comments on this clonotype: The junction and the germline gene differ at one end; a read error may be behind it. The V gene is TRBV3-1, the J gene TRBJ2-7, with 7 bases aligning to TRBD2. CDR1 and CDR2 from the germline V gene are LGHDT and YNNKEL (reference sequence). The CDR3 totals 14 residues. The CDR3 DNA reads TGTGCCGGCAGCCAACGGAGCGGGACGTACGAGCAGTACTTC. Its translation: CAGSQRSGTYEQYF.

The V gene is TRBV30, the J gene TRBJ2-7, with 9 bases fitting TRBD2. From germline, CDR1 is GTSNPN and CDR2 SVGIG (reference sequence). The CDR3 is 14 residues long. V lost 0 bases, J lost 5 bases, and 5 bases stayed unmatched. The CDR3 here is CAWSVDSGRDEQYF. The CDR3 coding sequence is TGTGCCTGGAGTGTGGATAGCGGGAGAGACGAGCAGTACTTC.

This chain links TRBV7-9 with TRBJ2-5, with TRBD2 as a possible D gene (6 bases). Trimming took 1 base from V and 11 from J, leaving 20 bases between them. The germline V gene encodes CDR1 SEHNR and CDR2 FQNEAQ (reference sequence). CDR3 length: 15 amino acids. DNA for the CDR3: TGTGCCAGCAGCTTAGGGCAGATCCGGTGGGGGGAGCAGTACTTC. This encodes CASSLGQIRWGEQYF. Full variable domain (outside the CDR3, taken from reference TRBV7-9 and TRBJ2-5): DTGVSQNPRHKITKRGQNVTFRCDPISEHNRLYWYRQTLGQGPEFLTYFQNEAQLEKSRLLSDRFSAERPKGSFSTLEIQRTEQGDSAMYLCASSLGQIRWGEQYFGPGTRLLVL.

The sample holds a few counts of this clonotype. The rearrangement links TRBV15 to TRBJ2-3; D gene ambiguous. V dropped 4 bases and J dropped 6 bases, with 11 bases sitting between them. This CDR3 region has 13 residues. Germline values: CDR1 LNHNV, CDR2 YYDKDF (reference sequence). The CDR3 loop reads CATSKVSDDTQYF. The CDR3, as DNA: TGTGCCACCAGCAAAGTTAGTGATGATACGCAGTATTTT.

This clonotype was observed a handful of times. Compared with germline, one end of the junction differs, possibly owing to a read error. The genes are TRBV5-5 and TRBJ1-5; D is perhaps TRBD1 (5 bases). The CDR3 has 18 residues. Germline V gene lookup returns CDR1 SGHKS and CDR2 YYEKEE (reference sequence). The CDR3 nucleotides read TGTGCCAGCAGCCCGGAGGATTGGGGACCCAATAGCCATCAGCCCCAGCATTTT. Protein product: CASSPEDWGPNSHQPQHF.

Notes on this clonotype: Germline is not matched at one junction end, which may reflect a read error. This chain connects TRBV9 to TRBJ2-7; 8 bases line up with TRBD1. The germline CDR1 and CDR2 sequences are SGDLS and YYNGEE. The CDR3 totals 15 residues. The CDR3 sequence: CANSVGQGDSYEQYF. CDR3 DNA sequence: TGTGCCAACAGCGTAGGACAGGGTGACTCCTACGAGCAGTACTTC. The complete variable domain, with remaining parts taken from reference TRBV9 and TRBJ2-7, reads DSGVTQTPKHLITATGQRVTLRCSPRSGDLSVYWYQQSLDQGLQFLIQYYNGEERAKGNILERFSAQQFPDLHSELNLSSLELGDSALYFCANSVGQGDSYEQYFGPGTRLTVT.

The chain carries TRBV11-2 and TRBJ2-1, with D unresolved. Germline assignment: CDR1 SGHAT and CDR2 FQNNGV. There are 14 residues in the CDR3. V shed 2 bases and J shed 5 bases, with 10 bases lying between them. CDR3 bases: TGTGCCAGCAGCTTAACAAGAACCCACAATGAGCAGTTCTTC. It codes for CASSLTRTHNEQFF.